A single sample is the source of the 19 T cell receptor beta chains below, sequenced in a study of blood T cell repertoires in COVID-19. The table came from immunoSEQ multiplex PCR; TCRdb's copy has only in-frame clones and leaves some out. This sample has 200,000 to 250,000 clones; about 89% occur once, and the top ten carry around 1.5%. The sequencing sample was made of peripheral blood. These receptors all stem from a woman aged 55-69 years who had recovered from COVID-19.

This CDR3 is CASSRTLNTGELFF. The CDR3 DNA is TGTGCCAGCAGCAGGACACTGAACACCGGGGAGCTGTTTTTT. This sequence joins TRBV7-3 and TRBJ2-2; D possibly corresponds to TRBD1 (5 bases). Looked up from germline, CDR1 is SGHTA and CDR2 is FQGTGA. V lost 5 bases and J 1 base, leaving 8 bases between the germline ends. This CDR3 spans 14 amino acids. Based on the CDR3 plus reference TRBV7-3 and TRBJ2-2, the full variable domain is GAGVSQTPSNKVTEKGKYVELRCDPISGHTALYWYRQSLGQGPEFLIYFQGTGAADDSGLPNDRFFAVRPEGSVSTLKIQRTERGDSAVYLCASSRTLNTGELFFGEGSRLTVL.

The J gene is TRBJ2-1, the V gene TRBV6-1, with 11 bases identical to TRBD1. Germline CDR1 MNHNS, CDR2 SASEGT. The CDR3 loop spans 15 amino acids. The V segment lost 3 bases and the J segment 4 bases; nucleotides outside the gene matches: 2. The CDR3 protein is CASSEGTGGYNEQFF. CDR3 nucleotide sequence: TGTGCCAGCAGTGAGGGGACAGGGGGTTACAATGAGCAGTTCTTC.

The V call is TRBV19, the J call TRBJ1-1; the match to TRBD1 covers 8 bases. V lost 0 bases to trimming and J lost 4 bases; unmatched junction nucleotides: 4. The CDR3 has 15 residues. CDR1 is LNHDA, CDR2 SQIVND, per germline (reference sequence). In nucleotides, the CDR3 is TGTGCCAGTAGTATAGAGGACAGGGTGGTCACTGAAGCTTTCTTT. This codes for CASSIEDRVVTEAFF. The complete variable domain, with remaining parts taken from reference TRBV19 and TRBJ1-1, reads DGGITQSPKYLFRKEGQNVTLSCEQNLNHDAMYWYRQDPGQGLRLIYYSQIVNDFQKGDIAEGYSVSREKKESFPLTVTSAQKNPTAFYLCASSIEDRVVTEAFFGQGTRLTVV.

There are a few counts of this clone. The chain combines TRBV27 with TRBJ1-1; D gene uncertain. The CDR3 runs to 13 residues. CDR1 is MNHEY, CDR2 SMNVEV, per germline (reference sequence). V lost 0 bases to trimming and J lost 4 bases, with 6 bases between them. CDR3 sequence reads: CASSLSSVTEAFF. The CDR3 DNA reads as TGTGCCAGCAGTTTATCTTCAGTCACTGAAGCTTTCTTT.

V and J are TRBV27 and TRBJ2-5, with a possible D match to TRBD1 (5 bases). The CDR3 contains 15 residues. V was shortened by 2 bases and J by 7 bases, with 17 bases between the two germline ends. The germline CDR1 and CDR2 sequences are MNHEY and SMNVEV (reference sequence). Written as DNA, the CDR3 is TGTGCCAGCAGTTTAGGCAGGGTAAGAGTGGGGACCCAGTACTTC. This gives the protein CASSLGRVRVGTQYF.

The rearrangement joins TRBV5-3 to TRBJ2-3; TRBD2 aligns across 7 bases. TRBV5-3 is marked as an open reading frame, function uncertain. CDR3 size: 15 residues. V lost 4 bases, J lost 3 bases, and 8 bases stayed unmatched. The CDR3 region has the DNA TGTGCCAGAAGCGCCAGGGAGGGAAGGACAGATACGCAGTATTTT. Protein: CARSAREGRTDTQYF.

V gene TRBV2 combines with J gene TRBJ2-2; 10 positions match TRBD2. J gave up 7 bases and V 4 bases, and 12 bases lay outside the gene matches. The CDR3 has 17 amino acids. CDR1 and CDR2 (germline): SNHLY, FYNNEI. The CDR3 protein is CASSGPSLAGVGGELFF. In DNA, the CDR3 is TGTGCCAGCAGTGGTCCGTCGCTAGCGGGGGTAGGCGGGGAGCTGTTTTTT.

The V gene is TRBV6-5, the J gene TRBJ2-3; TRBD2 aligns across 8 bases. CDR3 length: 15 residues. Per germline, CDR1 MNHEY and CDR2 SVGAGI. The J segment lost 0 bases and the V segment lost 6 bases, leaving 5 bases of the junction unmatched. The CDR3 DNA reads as TGTGCCAGCAGCCCACTAGCGGCTAGCACAGATACGCAGTATTTT. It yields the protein CASSPLAASTDTQYF.

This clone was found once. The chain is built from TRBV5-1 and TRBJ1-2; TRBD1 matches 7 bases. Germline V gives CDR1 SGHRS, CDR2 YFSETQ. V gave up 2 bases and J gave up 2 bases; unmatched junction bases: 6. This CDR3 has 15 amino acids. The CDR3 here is CASSFQGGRNYGYTF. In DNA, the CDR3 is TGCGCCAGCAGCTTTCAGGGGGGTAGGAACTATGGCTACACCTTC.

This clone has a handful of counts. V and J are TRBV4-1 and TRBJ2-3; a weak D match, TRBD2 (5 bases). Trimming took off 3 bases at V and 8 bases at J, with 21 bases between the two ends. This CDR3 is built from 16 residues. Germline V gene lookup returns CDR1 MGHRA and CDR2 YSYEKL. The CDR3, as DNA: TGCGCCAGCAGCCATTCTTCAAATCGGGGATTTGGTACGCAGTATTTT. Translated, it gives CASSHSSNRGFGTQYF.

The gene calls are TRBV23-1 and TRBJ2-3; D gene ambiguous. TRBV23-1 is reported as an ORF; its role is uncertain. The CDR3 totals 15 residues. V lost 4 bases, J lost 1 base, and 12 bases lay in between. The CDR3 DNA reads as TGCGCCAGCAGTCCCCGTCACAGACGCACAGATACGCAGTATTTT. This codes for CASSPRHRRTDTQYF.

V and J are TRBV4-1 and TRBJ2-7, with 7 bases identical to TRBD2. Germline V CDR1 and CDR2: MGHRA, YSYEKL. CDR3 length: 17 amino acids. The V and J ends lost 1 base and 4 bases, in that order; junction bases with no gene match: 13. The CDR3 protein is CASSQVAPGGNRYEQYF. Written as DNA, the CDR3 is TGCGCCAGCAGCCAAGTGGCCCCCGGGGGGAATAGGTACGAGCAGTACTTC.

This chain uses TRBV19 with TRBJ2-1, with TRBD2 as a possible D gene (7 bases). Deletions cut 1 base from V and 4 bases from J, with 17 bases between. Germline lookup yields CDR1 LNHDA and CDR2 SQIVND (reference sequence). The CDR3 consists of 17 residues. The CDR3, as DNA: TGTGCCAGTAGTATAGGCCCAGGGGAGGGGTTGTACAATGAGCAGTTCTTC. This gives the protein CASSIGPGEGLYNEQFF.

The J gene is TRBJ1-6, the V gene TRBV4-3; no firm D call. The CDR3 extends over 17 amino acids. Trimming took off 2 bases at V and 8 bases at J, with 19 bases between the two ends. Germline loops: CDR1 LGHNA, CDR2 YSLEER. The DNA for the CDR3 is TGCGCCAGCAGCCAATCCCTCGGGAGGGAAGGTGATTCACCCCTCCACTTT. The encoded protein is CASSQSLGREGDSPLHF.

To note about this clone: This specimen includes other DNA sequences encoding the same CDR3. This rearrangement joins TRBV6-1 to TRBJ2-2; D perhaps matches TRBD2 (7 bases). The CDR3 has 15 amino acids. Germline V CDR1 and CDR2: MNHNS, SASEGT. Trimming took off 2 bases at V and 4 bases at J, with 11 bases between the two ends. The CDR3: CASSERRGGTGELFF. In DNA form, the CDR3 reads TGTGCCAGCAGTGAACGAAGGGGGGGCACCGGGGAGCTGTTTTTT.

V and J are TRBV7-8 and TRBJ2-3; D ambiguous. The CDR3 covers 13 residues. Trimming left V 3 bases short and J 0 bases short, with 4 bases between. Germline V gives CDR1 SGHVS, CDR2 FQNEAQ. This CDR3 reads CASSFQSTDTQYF. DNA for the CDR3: TGTGCCAGCAGCTTTCAGAGCACAGATACGCAGTATTTT.

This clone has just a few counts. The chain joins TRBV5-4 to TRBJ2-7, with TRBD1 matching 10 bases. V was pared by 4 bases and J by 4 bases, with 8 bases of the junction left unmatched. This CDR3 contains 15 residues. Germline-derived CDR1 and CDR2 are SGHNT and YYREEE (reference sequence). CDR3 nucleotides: TGTGCCAGCAGCCGTCCGGGGGACAGGGGTTACGAGCAGTACTTC. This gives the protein CASSRPGDRGYEQYF.

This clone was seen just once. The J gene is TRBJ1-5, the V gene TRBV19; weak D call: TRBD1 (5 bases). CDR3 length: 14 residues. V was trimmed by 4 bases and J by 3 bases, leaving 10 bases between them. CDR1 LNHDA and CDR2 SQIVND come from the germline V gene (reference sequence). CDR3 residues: CASSTYRYNQPQHF. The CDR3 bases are TGTGCCAGTAGTACCTACAGGTACAATCAGCCCCAGCATTTT.

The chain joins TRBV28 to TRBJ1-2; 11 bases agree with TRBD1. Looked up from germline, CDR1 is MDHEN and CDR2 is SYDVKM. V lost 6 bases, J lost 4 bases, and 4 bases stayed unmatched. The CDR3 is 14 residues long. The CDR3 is CASRGQGVGYGYTF. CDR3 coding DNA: TGTGCCAGCAGGGGACAGGGGGTGGGCTATGGCTACACCTTC.